These 18 T cell receptor beta chains originate from one sample sequenced in a study of T-cell reconstitution after alpha-beta-depleted transplantation in children. TCRbeta library preparation incorporated unique molecular identifiers. One entry per CDR3 protein results from TCRdb running MiXCR on the PCR reads. The table includes fewer than 750,000 distinct CDR3 sequences, 27% detected once. The material sequenced was PBMCs, taken before TCRalphabeta/CD19-depleted stem cell transplant. The receptor source for this set is a boy in the first two years of life with Wiskott-Aldrich syndrome, due to receive a stem cell transplant.

The rearrangement uses TRBV18 and TRBJ1-1; no clear D gene. Germline values: CDR1 KGHSH, CDR2 LQKENI. The CDR3 is made up of 12 amino acids. Trimming removed 6 bases from V and 8 bases from J, with 13 bases in between. CDR3 sequence: CASSQDPYEAFF. DNA of the CDR3: TGTGCCAGCTCTCAGGATCCATACGAAGCTTTCTTT. Full variable domain (outside the CDR3, taken from reference TRBV18 and TRBJ1-1): NAGVMQNPRHLVRRRGQEARLRCSPMKGHSHVYWYRQLPEEGLKFMVYLQKENIIDESGMPKERFSAEFPKEGPSILRIQQVVRGDSAAYFCASSQDPYEAFFGQGTRLTVV.

The rearrangement links TRBV5-6 to TRBJ2-2, with D perhaps matching TRBD2 (5 bases). The CDR3 runs 17 residues. Germline CDR1 SGHDT, CDR2 YYEEEE. With 6 bases removed from V and 3 bases from J, the gap between germline ends came to 21 bases. In DNA, the CDR3 is TGTGCCAGCACCTCCTCGCCGGGGATCGGGGACACCGGGGAGCTGTTTTTT. Translated, it gives CASTSSPGIGDTGELFF. Full variable domain (missing parts from reference TRBV5-6 and TRBJ2-2): DAGVTQSPTHLIKTRGQQVTLRCSPKSGHDTVSWYQQALGQGPQFIFQYYEEEERQRGNFPDRFSGHQFPNYSSELNVNALLLGDSALYLCASTSSPGIGDTGELFFGEGSRLTVL.

This chain connects TRBV6-1 to TRBJ1-1; D gene ambiguous. V dropped 2 bases and J dropped 1 base, with 8 bases sitting between them. CDR1 MNHNS and CDR2 SASEGT come from the germline V gene. The CDR3 runs to 14 residues. CDR3 loop: CASSERHPNTEAFF. CDR3 nucleotides: TGTGCCAGCAGTGAAAGGCACCCGAACACTGAAGCTTTCTTT.

J is TRBJ2-5 and V is TRBV12-3 or TRBV12-4; the match to TRBD2 covers 12 bases. The CDR3 is 14 residues long. The trim removed 6 bases at V and 7 bases at J, leaving 6 bases unmatched. CDR3: CASSSRLAGVTQYF. CDR3 DNA: TGTGCCAGCAGCTCGCGACTAGCGGGAGTGACCCAGTACTTC.

V and J are TRBV18 and TRBJ2-2; D gene ambiguous. The CDR3 loop spans 17 amino acids. Germline V gene data show CDR1 as KGHSH and CDR2 as LQKENI. Trimming left V 1 base short and J 4 bases short, with 16 bases between. CDR3 coding DNA: TGTGCCAGCTCACCACTTTTTTCTGGGGTCGGCACCGGGGAGCTGTTTTTT. Translation gives CASSPLFSGVGTGELFF.

V gene TRBV5-1 combines with J gene TRBJ2-2; TRBD2 aligns across 13 bases. The CDR3 covers 18 residues. With 3 bases clipped from V and 2 bases from J, the junction kept 7 bases outside the gene matches. The germline V gene has CDR1 SGHRS and CDR2 YFSETQ. The CDR3, as DNA: TGCGCCAGCAGCTGGGCCGGGACTAGCGGGACCAACACCGGGGAGCTGTTTTTT. It specifies CASSWAGTSGTNTGELFF.

CDR3 coding DNA: TGTGCCAGCAGCCTCATCGGGGGGCAATACAATGAGCAGTTCTTC. This translates into CASSLIGGQYNEQFF. V usage is TRBV12-3 or TRBV12-4 and J usage is TRBJ2-1; TRBD2 might be the D (7 bases). Trimming took off 6 bases at V and 4 bases at J, with 16 bases between the two ends. The CDR3 sequence is 15 residues long.

This clonotype was picked up a small number of times. V is TRBV30 and J is TRBJ1-2; no clear D. CDR3 length: 12 amino acids. Germline assignment: CDR1 GTSNPN and CDR2 SVGIG (reference sequence). The V and J ends lost 2 bases and 8 bases respectively, with 12 bases between them. The CDR3 is CAWSITSRGYTF. CDR3 nucleotides: TGTGCCTGGAGTATAACTTCTAGGGGCTACACCTTC.

This clonotype occurred a few times. The chain has TRBV10-3 and TRBJ2-7; possible D gene TRBD2, 5 bases. V lost 6 bases, J lost 6 bases, and 18 bases lay in between. This CDR3 spans 14 amino acids. Germline V gene lookup returns CDR1 ENHRY and CDR2 SYGVKD. CDR3 in DNA: TGTGCCATCAGCCGGGCCCCCGAGGGCTCCGAGCAGTACTTC. It specifies CAISRAPEGSEQYF.

The chain couples TRBV5-1 to TRBJ1-5; D remains ambiguous. This CDR3 is built from 14 residues. The V and J ends lost 4 bases and 7 bases respectively, with 15 bases between them. Germline CDR1 is SGHRS and CDR2 is YFSETQ. DNA for the CDR3: TGCGCCAGCAGCCCCGACTTGGGAATCCAGCCCCAGCATTTT. This codes for CASSPDLGIQPQHF.

The J gene is TRBJ1-2, the V gene TRBV29-1; the D gene is possibly TRBD1 (5 bases). The V end lost 5 bases, the J end lost 0 bases, and 10 bases lay between the germline ends. From germline, CDR1 is SQVTM and CDR2 ANQGSEA. This CDR3 has 13 amino acids. Here the CDR3 reads CSVPQGSNYGYTF. DNA of the CDR3: TGCAGCGTTCCCCAGGGATCTAACTATGGCTACACCTTC.

This clonotype was observed a few times. The chain has TRBV2 and TRBJ1-5; D gene ambiguous. Looked up from germline, CDR1 is SNHLY and CDR2 is FYNNEI. The CDR3 runs to 16 residues. Trimming cost V 2 bases and J 2 bases, with 13 bases left between them. The CDR3 nucleotides read TGTGCCAGCAGTGAATTAGGCCGAGGTGGCAATCAGCCCCAGCATTTT. Translation: CASSELGRGGNQPQHF.

The CDR3 reads CATSDPGLAGPSQNEQFF. The CDR3 DNA reads TGTGCCACCAGTGATCCGGGACTAGCGGGACCCTCCCAAAATGAGCAGTTCTTC. The chain has TRBV24-1 and TRBJ2-1, with 13 bases identical to TRBD2. CDR1 is KGHDR and CDR2 is SFDVKD in the germline V gene. This CDR3 comprises 18 residues. With V trimmed by 3 bases and J by 7 bases, 11 bases remained unmatched.

The chain is built from TRBV12-3 or TRBV12-4 and TRBJ2-1, with TRBD2 as a possible D gene (6 bases). The CDR3 sequence is 18 residues long. V lost 2 bases and J lost 3, with 20 bases in between. The CDR3 reads CASSLNDWSGALYNEQFF. The CDR3 DNA reads as TGTGCCAGCAGTTTAAATGACTGGTCGGGAGCTCTCTACAATGAGCAGTTCTTC.

The V gene is TRBV4-2, the J gene TRBJ2-4, with a weak D call TRBD2 (7 bases). This CDR3 contains 13 residues. Trimming pared 0 bases from V and 16 bases from J, leaving 16 bases between. Germline V gene data show CDR1 as LGHNA and CDR2 as YNFKEQ. The CDR3 sequence: CASSQDLAGAHYF. The DNA for the CDR3 is TGTGCCAGCAGCCAAGATCTTGCGGGGGCTCACTACTTC.

There are many counts of this clonotype. The V gene is TRBV5-1, the J gene TRBJ2-1; D is undetermined. This CDR3 contains 14 residues. Per germline, CDR1 SGHRS and CDR2 YFSETQ. V was pared by 0 bases and J by 4 bases, with 8 bases between. The CDR3 DNA reads TGCGCCAGCAGCTTGGGGGCGGATTACAATGAGCAGTTCTTC. It yields the protein CASSLGADYNEQFF.

This clonotype appeared a few times. This sequence joins TRBV5-1 and TRBJ1-1; 11 positions match TRBD1. Germline CDR1 and CDR2: SGHRS and YFSETQ. With V trimmed by 0 bases and J by 2 bases, 3 bases remained unmatched. CDR3 size: 16 residues. In nucleotides, the CDR3 is TGCGCCAGCAGCTTGGTGGACAGGGGGCGCAACACTGAAGCTTTCTTT. It specifies CASSLVDRGRNTEAFF.

A few counts support this clonotype. V usage is TRBV28 and J usage is TRBJ1-4, with 7 bases fitting TRBD1. CDR3 length: 20 residues. Germline V lookup: CDR1 MDHEN, CDR2 SYDVKM. V was pared by 2 bases and J by 0 bases, with 15 bases of the junction left unmatched. This chain's CDR3 is CASSLLGDRALRATNEKLFF. For the CDR3, the DNA is TGTGCCAGCAGTTTACTGGGGGACAGAGCCCTTCGTGCAACTAATGAAAAACTGTTTTTT. The full variable domain, in which reference TRBV28 and TRBJ1-4 provide the parts outside the CDR3, is DVKVTQSSRYLVKRTGEKVFLECVQDMDHENMFWYRQDPGLGLRLIYFSYDVKMKEKGDIPEGYSVSREKKERFSLILESASTNQTSMYLCASSLLGDRALRATNEKLFFGSGTQLSVL.